This TCR beta chain appears in the sequencing data of a study of neoadjuvant anti-PD-1 for oral cavity cancer (dated by TCRdb to about 2021). Study-level background: Three to four biweekly doses of nivolumab at 3 mg/kg were mostly administered to patients before curative-intent surgical resection. For patients who did not progress, a fourth nivolumab dose was given around day 43, followed by definitive surgical resection on days 50-56. Patients with complete response, partial response or stable disease by RECIST 1.1 were defined as responders, whereas patients with progression were defined as non-responders. The parent correlative cohort included approximately twelve patients, with an approximately 34% response rate. What the study reported, not specific to this receptor: Higher pretreatment blood Treg/Th17 ratios correlated with both higher pretreatment blood TCRbeta clonality and lower post-treatment tumor TCRbeta clonality. Only a few patients per response group were included in the TCR analyses, and the authors called for validation in larger cohorts. Greater tumor shrinkage was correlated with larger post-treatment sizes of preexisting intratumoral clones, suggesting that expansion of preexisting clones contributed to response.

The sample holds a few counts of this clone. Its antigen is unknown. It has no much larger one-base neighbor in the sample; base qualities were not kept. For survey sequencing of tumor libraries, mostly roughly 5 ug of input genomic DNA was used, and two replicates were run per sample. Following the manufacturer's instructions, the team built TCRbeta libraries using the immunoSEQ hsTCRbeta kit. An Illumina NovaSeq 6000 S4 flow cell was used to sequence the final libraries, which had first been combined to 3 nM. The original methods were these. The immunoSEQ Analyzer was used for raw data preprocessing and quality control. The analysis was restricted to productive rearrangements, with each unique CDR3 amino acid sequence defining a clonotype. Using the R package tcR, the researchers computed the Gini-Simpson index as their estimate of repertoire clonality. Student's t test was used to compare Gini indices, and Pearson correlation was used to assess associations with tumor size change. The immuneACCESS repertoire file appears here via TCRdb, limited to in-frame rearrangements. These files lack a portion of the clones; in checked studies, under half of the deficit traces to unresolved V genes, and the cause of the others is not known. That table furnishes V, J and clone size, whereas the DNA furnished D and trimming. This sample lists tens of thousands of clones; more than 35% were detected once. The ten largest account for around 16% of the sample.

The time point label, as the study defines it: after neoadjuvant nivolumab, at surgical resection. Patients had been newly diagnosed with stage II-IVA oral cavity squamous cell carcinoma, and no prior systemic or radiation treatment had been given to the patients. The cohort was composed of patients with HPV-negative, locally advanced oral cavity squamous cell carcinoma. The samples were drawn from a longitudinal correlative study tied to a single-arm phase II trial testing neoadjuvant nivolumab in oral cavity squamous cell carcinoma. Subject-matched pre- and post-treatment PBMCs and tumors from three responders and three non-responders were subjected to genomic DNA-based TCRbeta sequencing. For tumor tissue, genomic DNA extraction relied on the Maxwell RSC DNA from Tissue kit. The clonotype was recovered from a person between 40 and 80 years old with oral cavity squamous cell carcinoma. Sample: tumor tissue, taken after nivolumab (anti-PD-1) treatment.

The CDR3 region: CASSYWGTPNTEAFF. Here is the DNA: TGTGCCAGCAGTTATTGGGGCACCCCGAACACTGAAGCTTTCTTT. Recombination joined TRBV6-5 with TRBJ1-1; the D segment could be TRBD1, given 5 matching bases. Trimming takes 3 bases from V and 1 base from J, and the germline ends sit 12 bases apart. The CDR3, from cysteine to phenylalanine, totals 15 residues. Of the read, only the CDR3 DNA is kept; its 45 bases are in frame from base 1. Looking up the germline V gene yields CDR1 MNHEY and CDR2 SVGAGI.